Included here is one T cell receptor (beta chain) sequence, with context. This record comes from a study of blood T cell repertoires in COVID-19. Whole-study context: Material from acute and convalescent COVID-19 was sourced from the United States, Italy and Spain. PBMCs, B-cell-depleted T cells, or T cells were the source of the cDNA or gDNA that made up the material.

Authors' data handling: From reference gene primer amplification, estimates of nucleated cell counts were derived. The table came from immunoSEQ multiplex PCR; TCRdb's copy has only in-frame clones and leaves some out. Clone size and V and J calls were adopted from that table, with D and trimming inferred from the DNA. This table holds 85,000 to 130,000 clones, about nine tenths found once. The germline V gene has CDR1 MNHEY and CDR2 SVGAGI. This CDR3 contains 15 residues. The sequence was obtained from a man in his 70s with acute or convalescent COVID-19. The chain uses TRBV6-5 and TRBJ2-1; 10 bases are shared with TRBD2. The sample was peripheral blood. Written as DNA, the CDR3 is TGTGGAAGCGACAAAACTAGCGGGGCTCAAGATGAGCAGTTCTTC. Translation gives CGSDKTSGAQDEQFF.